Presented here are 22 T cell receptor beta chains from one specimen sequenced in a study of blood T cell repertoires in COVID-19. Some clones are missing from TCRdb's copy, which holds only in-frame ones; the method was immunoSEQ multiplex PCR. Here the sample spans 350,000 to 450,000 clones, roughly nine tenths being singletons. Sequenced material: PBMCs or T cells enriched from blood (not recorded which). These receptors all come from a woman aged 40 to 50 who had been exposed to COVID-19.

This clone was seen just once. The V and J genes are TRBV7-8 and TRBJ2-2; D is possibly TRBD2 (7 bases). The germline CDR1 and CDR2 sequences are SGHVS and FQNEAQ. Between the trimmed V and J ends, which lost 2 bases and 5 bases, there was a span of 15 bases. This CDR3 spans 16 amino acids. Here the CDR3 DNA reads TGTGCCAGCAGCTTATTTCCGGGGGGCCGTACCGGGGAGCTGTTTTTT. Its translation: CASSLFPGGRTGELFF.

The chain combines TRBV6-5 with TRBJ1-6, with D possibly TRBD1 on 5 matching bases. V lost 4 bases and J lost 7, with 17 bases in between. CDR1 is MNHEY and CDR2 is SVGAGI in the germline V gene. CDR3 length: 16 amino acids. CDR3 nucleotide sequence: TGTGCCAGCAGTTCCGGGGGGGTCACTGGGAATTCACCCCTCCACTTT. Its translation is CASSSGGVTGNSPLHF.

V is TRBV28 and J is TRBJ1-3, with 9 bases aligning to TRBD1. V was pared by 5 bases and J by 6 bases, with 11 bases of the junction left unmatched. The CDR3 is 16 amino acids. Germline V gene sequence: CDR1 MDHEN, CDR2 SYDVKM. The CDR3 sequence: CASSPEGTGLENTIYF. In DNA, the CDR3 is TGTGCCAGCAGTCCTGAAGGGACAGGGCTTGAAAACACCATATATTTT.

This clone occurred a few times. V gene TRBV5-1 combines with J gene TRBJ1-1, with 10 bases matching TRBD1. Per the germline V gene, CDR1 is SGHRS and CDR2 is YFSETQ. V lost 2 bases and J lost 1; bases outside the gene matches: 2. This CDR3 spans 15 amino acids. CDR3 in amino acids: CASSLWTGGNTEAFF. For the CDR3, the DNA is TGCGCCAGCAGCTTATGGACAGGGGGGAACACTGAAGCTTTCTTT.

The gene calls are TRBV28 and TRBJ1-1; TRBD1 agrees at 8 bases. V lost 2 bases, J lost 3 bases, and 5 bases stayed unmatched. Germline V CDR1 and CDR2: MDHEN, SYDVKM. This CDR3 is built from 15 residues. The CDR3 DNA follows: TGTGCCAGCAGTTTACCGACAGGGGCGTACACTGAAGCTTTCTTT. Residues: CASSLPTGAYTEAFF.

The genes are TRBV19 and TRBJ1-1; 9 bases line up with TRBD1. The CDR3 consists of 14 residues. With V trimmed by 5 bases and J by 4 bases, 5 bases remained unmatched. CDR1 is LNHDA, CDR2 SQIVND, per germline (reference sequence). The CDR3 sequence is CASSFRDRVTEAFF. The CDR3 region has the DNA TGTGCCAGTAGTTTCCGGGACAGGGTCACTGAAGCTTTCTTT.

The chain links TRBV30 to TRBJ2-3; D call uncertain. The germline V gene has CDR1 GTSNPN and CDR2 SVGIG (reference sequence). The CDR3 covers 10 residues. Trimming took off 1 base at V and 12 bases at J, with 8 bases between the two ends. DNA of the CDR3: TGTGCCTGGAGTGACGGGTATCAGTATTTT. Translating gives CAWSDGYQYF. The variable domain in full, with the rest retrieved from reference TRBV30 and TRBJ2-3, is SQTIHQWPATLVQPVGSPLSLECTVEGTSNPNLYWYRQAAGRGLQLLFYSVGIGQISSEVPQNLSASRPQDRQFILSSKKLLLSDSGFYLCAWSDGYQYFGPGTRLTVL.

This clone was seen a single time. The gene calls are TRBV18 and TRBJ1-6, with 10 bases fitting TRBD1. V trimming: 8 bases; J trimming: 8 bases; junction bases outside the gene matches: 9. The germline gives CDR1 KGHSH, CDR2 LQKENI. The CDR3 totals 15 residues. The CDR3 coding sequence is TGTGCCAGCGCCACTTCCGGGACAGGGGATTCACCCCTCCACTTT. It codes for CASATSGTGDSPLHF. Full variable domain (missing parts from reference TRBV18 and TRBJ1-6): NAGVMQNPRHLVRRRGQEARLRCSPMKGHSHVYWYRQLPEEGLKFMVYLQKENIIDESGMPKERFSAEFPKEGPSILRIQQVVRGDSAAYFCASATSGTGDSPLHFGNGTRLTVT.

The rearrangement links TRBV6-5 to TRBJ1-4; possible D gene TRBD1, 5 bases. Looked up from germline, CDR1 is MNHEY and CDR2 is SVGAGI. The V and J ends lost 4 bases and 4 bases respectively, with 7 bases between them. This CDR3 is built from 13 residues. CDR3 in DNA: TGTGCCAGCAGTTTAAGGGGTAATGAAAAACTGTTTTTT. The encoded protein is CASSLRGNEKLFF.

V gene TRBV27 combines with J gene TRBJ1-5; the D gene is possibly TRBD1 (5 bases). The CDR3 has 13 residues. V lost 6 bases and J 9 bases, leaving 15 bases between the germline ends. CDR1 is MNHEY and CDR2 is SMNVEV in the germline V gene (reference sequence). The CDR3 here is CASSSGTGGPQHF. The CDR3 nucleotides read TGTGCCAGCAGCTCCGGGACTGGGGGGCCCCAGCATTTT.

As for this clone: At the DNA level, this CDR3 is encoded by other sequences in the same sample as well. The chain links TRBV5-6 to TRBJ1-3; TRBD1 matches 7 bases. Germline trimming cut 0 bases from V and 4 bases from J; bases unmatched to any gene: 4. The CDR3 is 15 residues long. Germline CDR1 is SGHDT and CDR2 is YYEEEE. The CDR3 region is CASSLGQGPGNTIYF. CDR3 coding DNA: TGTGCCAGCAGCTTGGGACAGGGACCAGGAAACACCATATATTTT.

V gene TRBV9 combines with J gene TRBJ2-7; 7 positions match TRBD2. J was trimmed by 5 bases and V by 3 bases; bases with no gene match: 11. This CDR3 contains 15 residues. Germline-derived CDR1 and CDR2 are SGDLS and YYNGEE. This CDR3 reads CASSARLAAADEQYF. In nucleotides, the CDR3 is TGTGCCAGCAGCGCGAGACTAGCCGCGGCCGACGAGCAGTACTTC.

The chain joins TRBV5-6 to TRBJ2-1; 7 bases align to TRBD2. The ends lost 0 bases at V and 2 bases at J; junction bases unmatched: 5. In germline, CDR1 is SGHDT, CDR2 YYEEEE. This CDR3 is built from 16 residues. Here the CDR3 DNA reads TGTGCCAGCAGCTTGGCACTAGCGAGTACCTACAATGAGCAGTTCTTC. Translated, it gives CASSLALASTYNEQFF. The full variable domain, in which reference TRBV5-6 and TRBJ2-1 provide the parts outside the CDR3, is DAGVTQSPTHLIKTRGQQVTLRCSPKSGHDTVSWYQQALGQGPQFIFQYYEEEERQRGNFPDRFSGHQFPNYSSELNVNALLLGDSALYLCASSLALASTYNEQFFGPGTRLTVL.

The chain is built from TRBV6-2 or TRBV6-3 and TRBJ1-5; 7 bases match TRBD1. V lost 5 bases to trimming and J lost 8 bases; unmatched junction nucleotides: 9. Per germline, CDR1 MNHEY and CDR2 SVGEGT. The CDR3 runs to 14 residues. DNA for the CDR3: TGTGCCAGCAGTACTTACAGGGGCTCGGAGCCCCAGCATTTT. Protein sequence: CASSTYRGSEPQHF.

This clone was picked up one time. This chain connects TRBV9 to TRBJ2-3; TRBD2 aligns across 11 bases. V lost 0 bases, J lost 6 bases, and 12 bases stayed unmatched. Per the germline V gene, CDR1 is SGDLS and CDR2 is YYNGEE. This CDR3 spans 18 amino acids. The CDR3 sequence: CASSVVPLAGGFRDTQYF. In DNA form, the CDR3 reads TGTGCCAGCAGCGTAGTTCCCTTAGCGGGGGGGTTTAGGGATACGCAGTATTTT.

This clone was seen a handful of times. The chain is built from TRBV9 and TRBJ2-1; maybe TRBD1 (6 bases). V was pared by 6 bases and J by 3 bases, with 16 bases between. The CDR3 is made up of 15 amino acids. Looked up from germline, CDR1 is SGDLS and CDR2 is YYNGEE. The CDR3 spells CASTLGGQSYNEQFF. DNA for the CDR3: TGTGCCAGCACCCTGGGTGGACAGAGCTACAATGAGCAGTTCTTC. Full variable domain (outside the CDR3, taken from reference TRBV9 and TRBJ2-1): DSGVTQTPKHLITATGQRVTLRCSPRSGDLSVYWYQQSLDQGLQFLIQYYNGEERAKGNILERFSAQQFPDLHSELNLSSLELGDSALYFCASTLGGQSYNEQFFGPGTRLTVL.

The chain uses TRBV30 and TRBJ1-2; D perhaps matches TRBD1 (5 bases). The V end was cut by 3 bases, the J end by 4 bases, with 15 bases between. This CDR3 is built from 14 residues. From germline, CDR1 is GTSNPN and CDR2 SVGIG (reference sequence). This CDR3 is CAWSPGEGIYGYTF. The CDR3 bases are TGTGCCTGGAGCCCCGGGGAGGGGATCTATGGCTACACCTTC.

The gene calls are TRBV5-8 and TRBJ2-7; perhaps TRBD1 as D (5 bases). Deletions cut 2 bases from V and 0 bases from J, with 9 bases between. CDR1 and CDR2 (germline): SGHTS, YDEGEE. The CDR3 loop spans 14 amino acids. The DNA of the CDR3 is TGTGCCAGCAGCTTCGACAGCCCCTCCTACGAGCAGTACTTC. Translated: CASSFDSPSYEQYF. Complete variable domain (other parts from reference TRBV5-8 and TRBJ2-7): EAGVTQSPTHLIKTRGQQATLRCSPISGHTSVYWYQQALGLGLQFLLWYDEGEERNRGNFPPRFSGRQFPNYSSELNVNALELEDSALYLCASSFDSPSYEQYFGPGTRLTVT.

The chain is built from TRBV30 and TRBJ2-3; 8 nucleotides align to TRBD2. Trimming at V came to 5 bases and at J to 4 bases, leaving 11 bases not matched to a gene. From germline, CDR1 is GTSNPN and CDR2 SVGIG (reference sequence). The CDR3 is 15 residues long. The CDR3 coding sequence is TGTGCCTGGGACCCCCACGGGAGGGGGTCAGATACGCAGTATTTT. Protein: CAWDPHGRGSDTQYF.

The chain's CDR3 is CASSPSQGQWDYGYTF. The CDR3 DNA follows: TGTGCCAGCTCACCTTCACAGGGGCAATGGGACTATGGCTACACCTTC. The rearrangement joins TRBV18 to TRBJ1-2; 7 bases are a match to TRBD1. V lost 3 bases to trimming and J lost 3 bases; unmatched junction nucleotides: 10. CDR1 and CDR2 (germline): KGHSH, LQKENI. CDR3 length: 16 residues.

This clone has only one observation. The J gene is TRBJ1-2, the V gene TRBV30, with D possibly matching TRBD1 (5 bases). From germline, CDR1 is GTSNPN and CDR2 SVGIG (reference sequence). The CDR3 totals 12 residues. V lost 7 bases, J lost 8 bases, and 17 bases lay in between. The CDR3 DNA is TGTGCCTCCCAGCGGGGACCCCTGGGCTACACCTTC. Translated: CASQRGPLGYTF.

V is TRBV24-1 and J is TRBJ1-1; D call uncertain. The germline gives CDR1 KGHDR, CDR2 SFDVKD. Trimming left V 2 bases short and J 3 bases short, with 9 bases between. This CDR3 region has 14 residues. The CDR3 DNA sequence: TGTGCCACCAGTGATTCTTCCGGAGACACTGAAGCTTTCTTT. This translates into CATSDSSGDTEAFF.